These T cell receptor beta chains were read from a single sample in a study of T cell responses to AZD1222 COVID-19 vaccine. The method was immunoSEQ multiplex PCR; TCRdb's version includes in-frame clones alone and lacks a portion of them. This table holds about 84,000 clones, approximately 85% found once. Material: peripheral blood, obtained 28 days after the second AZD1222 dose. The receptors were gathered from an adult who received the AZD1222 COVID-19 vaccine. Each CDR3 is given with its conserved first and last residue. The D gene is left open where the match is weak. For some rows the clone size is stated as once, few or many, or as a class when expanded; others skip it.

.,.,TRBV5-8,TRBJ1-2,CASSFGPRQGAYGYTF,TGTGCCAGCAGCTTCGGTCCCCGCCAAGGGGCCTATGGCTACACCTTC
.,.,TRBV6-5,TRBJ2-7,CASSYSPGSRHSEQYF,TGTGCCAGCAGTTACTCGCCGGGCAGCCGTCATAGCGAGCAGTACTTC
.,.,TRBV4-1,TRBJ1-5,CASSQVHPGDYQPQHF,TGCGCCAGCAGCCAAGTCCATCCGGGCGACTATCAGCCCCAGCATTTT
TRBD1,once,TRBV6-1,TRBJ1-2,CASSEEGAGGYGYTF,TGTGCCAGCAGTGAAGAGGGCGCAGGGGGATATGGCTACACCTTC
.,.,TRBV28,TRBJ2-2,CASSLGGPRTGELFF,TGTGCCAGCAGTTTAGGAGGCCCTCGGACCGGGGAGCTGTTTTTT
.,medium-sized,TRBV6-2/TRBV6-3,TRBJ1-5,CASSYGELGDQPQHF,TGTGCCAGCAGTTACGGGGAATTAGGCGATCAGCCCCAGCATTTT
.,.,TRBV4-1,TRBJ1-3,CASSRQGEFSGNTIYF,TGCGCCAGCAGCCGCCAGGGAGAGTTTTCTGGAAACACCATATATTTT
TRBD1,.,TRBV2,TRBJ2-1,CASNRQGPEQFF,TGTGCCAGCAACCGACAGGGCCCGGAGCAGTTCTTC
.,.,TRBV6-4,TRBJ2-3,CASSDSQGTSTDTQYF,TGTGCCAGCAGTGACTCCCAGGGAACTAGCACAGATACGCAGTATTTT
TRBD1,medium-sized,TRBV6-2/TRBV6-3,TRBJ1-1,CASSRPGQGDTEAFF,TGTGCCAGCAGCCGACCGGGACAGGGGGACACTGAAGCTTTCTTT
TRBD1,.,TRBV6-2/TRBV6-3,TRBJ1-1,CASSRDRVFTEAFF,TGTGCCAGCAGTCGGGACAGGGTTTTCACTGAAGCTTTCTTT
TRBD2,few,TRBV9,TRBJ2-7,CASSVGTSGDYEQYF,TGTGCCAGCAGCGTCGGGACTAGCGGAGACTACGAGCAGTACTTC
.,.,TRBV7-7,TRBJ2-7,CASSLEGPGIGEQYF,TGTGCTAGCAGCTTAGAGGGGCCGGGGATTGGAGAGCAGTACTTC
TRBD2,.,TRBV9,TRBJ2-3,CASSVYLSGVTDTQYF,TGTGCCAGCAGCGTATACCTTAGCGGGGTCACAGATACGCAGTATTTT
TRBD2,.,TRBV4-1,TRBJ2-2,CASSQDPASGSEGELFF,TGCGCCAGCAGCCAAGATCCGGCTAGCGGGAGTGAGGGGGAGCTGTTTTTT
TRBD2,.,TRBV3-1/TRBV3-2,TRBJ2-3,CASSQDRGTTSTDTQYF,TGTGCCAGCAGCCAAGATCGGGGGACTACCAGCACAGATACGCAGTATTTT
.,.,TRBV29-1,TRBJ2-2,CSVEDGLNTGELFF,TGCAGCGTTGAAGATGGACTGAACACCGGGGAGCTGTTTTTT
.,.,TRBV24-1,TRBJ1-2,CATSERSYGYTF,TGTGCCACCAGTGAACGTTCCTATGGCTACACCTTC
TRBD1,.,TRBV5-1,TRBJ2-2,CASSLPRDSNTGELFF,TGCGCCAGCAGCTTACCCCGGGACAGTAACACCGGGGAGCTGTTTTTT
.,.,TRBV4-3,TRBJ2-3,CASSQGSGRTDTQYF,TGCGCCAGCAGCCAAGGCTCAGGGCGCACAGATACGCAGTATTTT
TRBD2,.,TRBV7-3,TRBJ2-1,CASSFSGSTYNEQFF,TGTGCCAGCAGCTTTAGCGGGAGCACCTACAATGAGCAGTTCTTC
.,.,TRBV7-2,TRBJ2-5,CASSSEPSGQETQYF,TGTGCCAGCAGTTCCGAGCCTTCCGGGCAAGAGACCCAGTACTTC
TRBD1,.,TRBV5-1,TRBJ2-6,CASSFAAGGGSVGANVLTF,TGCGCCAGCAGCTTTGCCGCAGGGGGCGGATCTGTTGGGGCCAACGTCCTGACTTTC
TRBD1,.,TRBV7-9,TRBJ1-2,CASSFSRDSFYGYTF,TGTGCCAGCAGCTTCTCCCGGGACAGCTTTTATGGCTACACCTTC
.,.,TRBV7-6,TRBJ2-7,CASSPRGSSYEQYF,TGTGCCAGCAGCCCGAGGGGTAGCTCCTACGAGCAGTACTTC
.,.,TRBV18,TRBJ1-3,CASSPAQGGNTIYF,TGTGCCAGCTCACCAGCGCAGGGGGGAAACACCATATATTTT
.,many,TRBV5-1,TRBJ1-5,CASSLSTGSSQPQHF,TGCGCCAGCAGCCTTTCCACAGGGAGTAGTCAGCCCCAGCATTTT
.,.,TRBV29-1,TRBJ2-3,CSVEPQTLFTDTQYF,TGCAGCGTTGAACCCCAAACCCTGTTCACAGATACGCAGTATTTT
TRBD1,.,TRBV19,TRBJ1-1,CASSRSQDRETEAFF,TGTGCCAGTAGTAGATCTCAGGACAGGGAAACTGAAGCTTTCTTT
.,.,TRBV11-2,TRBJ1-3,CASSLQGYTGNTIYF,TGTGCCAGCAGCTTACAGGGATATACTGGAAACACCATATATTTT
.,.,TRBV4-2,TRBJ1-5,CASSPTHGAQRQPQHF,TGTGCCAGCAGCCCCACACACGGGGCACAACGTCAGCCCCAGCATTTT
TRBD2,.,TRBV7-8,TRBJ2-3,CASSLREGPTDTQYF,TGTGCCAGCAGCCTCCGGGAGGGTCCCACAGATACGCAGTATTTT
TRBD2,.,TRBV9,TRBJ2-3,CASSVGVAGGTDTQYF,TGTGCCAGCAGCGTAGGGGTAGCGGGGGGCACAGATACGCAGTATTTT
.,.,TRBV9,TRBJ2-1,CASSVNGNEQFF,TGTGCCAGCAGCGTAAACGGCAATGAGCAGTTCTTC
.,.,TRBV28,TRBJ1-3,CASSSISGNTIYF,TGTGCCAGCAGTTCTATATCTGGAAACACCATATATTTT
.,.,TRBV19,TRBJ2-7,CASSTRTSYEQYF,TGTGCCAGTAGTACCAGGACGTCCTACGAGCAGTACTTC